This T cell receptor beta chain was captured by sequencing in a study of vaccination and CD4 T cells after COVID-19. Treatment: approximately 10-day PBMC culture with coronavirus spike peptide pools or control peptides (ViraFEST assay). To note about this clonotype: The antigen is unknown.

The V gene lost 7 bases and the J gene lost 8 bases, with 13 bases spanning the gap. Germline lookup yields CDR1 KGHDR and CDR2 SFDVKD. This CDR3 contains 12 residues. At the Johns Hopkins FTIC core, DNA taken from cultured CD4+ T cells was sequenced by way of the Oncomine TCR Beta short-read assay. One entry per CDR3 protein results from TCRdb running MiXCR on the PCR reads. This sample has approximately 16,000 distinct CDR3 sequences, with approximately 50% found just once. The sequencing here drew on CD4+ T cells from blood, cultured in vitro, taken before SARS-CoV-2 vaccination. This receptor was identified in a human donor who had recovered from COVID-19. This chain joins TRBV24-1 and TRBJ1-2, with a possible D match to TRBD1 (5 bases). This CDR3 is CATRGRDPGYTF. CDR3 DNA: TGTGCCACCAGAGGCCGGGACCCCGGCTACACCTTC.